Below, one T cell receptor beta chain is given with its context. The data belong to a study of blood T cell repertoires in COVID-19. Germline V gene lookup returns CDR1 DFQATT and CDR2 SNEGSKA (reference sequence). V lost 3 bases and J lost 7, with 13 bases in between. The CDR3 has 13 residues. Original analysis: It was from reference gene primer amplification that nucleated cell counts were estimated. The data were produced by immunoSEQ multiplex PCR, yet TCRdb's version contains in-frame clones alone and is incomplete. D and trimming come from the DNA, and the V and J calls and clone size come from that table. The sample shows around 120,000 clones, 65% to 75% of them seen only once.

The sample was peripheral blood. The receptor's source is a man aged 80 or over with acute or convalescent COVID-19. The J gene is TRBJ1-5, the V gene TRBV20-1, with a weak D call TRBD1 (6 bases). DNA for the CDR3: TGCAGTGCTAGTACAGGGCTTGGACAGCCCCAGCATTTT. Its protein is CSASTGLGQPQHF.